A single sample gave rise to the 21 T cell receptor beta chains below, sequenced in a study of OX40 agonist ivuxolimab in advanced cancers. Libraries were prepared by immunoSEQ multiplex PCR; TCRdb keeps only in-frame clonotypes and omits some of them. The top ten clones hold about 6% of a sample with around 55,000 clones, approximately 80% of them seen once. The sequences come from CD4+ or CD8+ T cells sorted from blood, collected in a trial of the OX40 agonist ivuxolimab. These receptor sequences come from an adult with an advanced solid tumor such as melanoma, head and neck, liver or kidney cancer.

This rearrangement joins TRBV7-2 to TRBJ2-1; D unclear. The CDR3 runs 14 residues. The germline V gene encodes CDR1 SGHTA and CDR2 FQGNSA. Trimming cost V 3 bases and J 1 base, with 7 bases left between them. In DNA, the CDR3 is TGTGCCAGCAGCTTCACTCGATCCTACAATGAGCAGTTCTTC. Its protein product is CASSFTRSYNEQFF. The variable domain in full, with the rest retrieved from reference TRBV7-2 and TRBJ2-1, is GAGVSQSPSNKVTEKGKDVELRCDPISGHTALYWYRQSLGQGLEFLIYFQGNSAPDKSGLPSDRFSAERTGGSVSTLTIQRTQQEDSAVYLCASSFTRSYNEQFFGPGTRLTVL.

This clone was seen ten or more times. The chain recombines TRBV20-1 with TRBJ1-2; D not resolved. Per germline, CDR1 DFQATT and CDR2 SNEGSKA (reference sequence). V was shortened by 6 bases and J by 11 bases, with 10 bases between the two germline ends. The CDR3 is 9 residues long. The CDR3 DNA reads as TGCAGTGCCTCCCCCCGATACACCTTC. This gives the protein CSASPRYTF.

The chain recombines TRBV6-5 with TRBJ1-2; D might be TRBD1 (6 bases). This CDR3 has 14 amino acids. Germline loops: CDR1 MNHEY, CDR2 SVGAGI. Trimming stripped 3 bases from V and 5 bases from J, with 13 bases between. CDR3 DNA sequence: TGTGCCAGCAGTTATGGACAGCTGGGGTATGGCTACACCTTC. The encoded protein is CASSYGQLGYGYTF.

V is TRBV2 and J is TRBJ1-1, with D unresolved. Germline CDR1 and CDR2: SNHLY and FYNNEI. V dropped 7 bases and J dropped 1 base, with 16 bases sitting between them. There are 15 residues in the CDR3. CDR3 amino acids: CASIDPGFANTEAFF. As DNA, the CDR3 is TGTGCCAGCATCGACCCCGGGTTCGCGAACACTGAAGCTTTCTTT. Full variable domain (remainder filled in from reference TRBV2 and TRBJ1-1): EPEVTQTPSHQVTQMGQEVILRCVPISNHLYFYWYRQILGQKVEFLVSFYNNEISEKSEIFDDQFSVERPDGSNFTLKIRSTKLEDSAMYFCASIDPGFANTEAFFGQGTRLTVV.

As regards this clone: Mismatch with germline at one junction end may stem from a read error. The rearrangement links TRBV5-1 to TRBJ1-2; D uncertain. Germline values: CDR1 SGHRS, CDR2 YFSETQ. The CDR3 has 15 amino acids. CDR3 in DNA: TGCGCCAGCAGCTTGGGAGGCAGCGACCCCCGAGGCTACGCCTTC. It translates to CASSLGGSDPRGYAF.

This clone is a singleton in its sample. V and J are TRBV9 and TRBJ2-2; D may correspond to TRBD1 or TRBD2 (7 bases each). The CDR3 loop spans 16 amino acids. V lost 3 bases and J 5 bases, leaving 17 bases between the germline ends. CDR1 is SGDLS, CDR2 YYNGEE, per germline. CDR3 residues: CASSAPGGEGTGELFF. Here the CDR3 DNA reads TGTGCCAGCAGCGCCCCAGGGGGGGAAGGAACCGGGGAGCTGTTTTTT.

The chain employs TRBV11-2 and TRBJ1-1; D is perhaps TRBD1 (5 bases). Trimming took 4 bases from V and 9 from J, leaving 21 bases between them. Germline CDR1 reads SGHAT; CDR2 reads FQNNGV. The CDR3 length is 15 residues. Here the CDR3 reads CASSSVSGGRGKAFF. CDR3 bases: TGTGCCAGCAGCTCAGTATCGGGGGGGAGAGGGAAAGCTTTCTTT.

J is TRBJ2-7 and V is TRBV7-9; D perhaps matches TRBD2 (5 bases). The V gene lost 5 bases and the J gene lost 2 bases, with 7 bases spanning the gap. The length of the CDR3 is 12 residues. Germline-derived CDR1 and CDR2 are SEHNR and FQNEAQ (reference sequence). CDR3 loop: CASSREAYEQYF. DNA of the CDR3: TGTGCCAGCAGCCGGGAAGCCTACGAGCAGTACTTC.

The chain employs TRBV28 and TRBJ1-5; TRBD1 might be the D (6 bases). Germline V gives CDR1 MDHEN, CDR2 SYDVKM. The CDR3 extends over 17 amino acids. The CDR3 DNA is TGTGGAACGCAATTCCCCGGGACACTTTATAGCAATCAGCCCCAGCATTTT. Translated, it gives CGTQFPGTLYSNQPQHF.

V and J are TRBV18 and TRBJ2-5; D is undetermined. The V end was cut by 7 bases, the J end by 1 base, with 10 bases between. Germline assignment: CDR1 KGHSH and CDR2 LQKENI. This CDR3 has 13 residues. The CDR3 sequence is CASYTSSQETQYF. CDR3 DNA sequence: TGTGCCAGCTACACGTCGAGCCAAGAGACCCAGTACTTC.

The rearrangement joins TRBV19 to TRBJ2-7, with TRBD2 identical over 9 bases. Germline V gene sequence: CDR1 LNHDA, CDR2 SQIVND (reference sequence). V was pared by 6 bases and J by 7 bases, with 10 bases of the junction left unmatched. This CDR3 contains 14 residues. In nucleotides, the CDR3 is TGTGCCAGTAGCCAACTAGCGGGCAACGAGGAGCAGTACTTC. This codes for CASSQLAGNEEQYF.

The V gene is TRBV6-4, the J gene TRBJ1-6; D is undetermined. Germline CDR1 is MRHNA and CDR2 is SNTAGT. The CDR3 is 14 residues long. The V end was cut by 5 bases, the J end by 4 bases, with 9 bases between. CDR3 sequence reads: CASSLAGYNSPLHF. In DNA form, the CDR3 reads TGTGCCAGCAGTTTGGCGGGGTATAATTCACCCCTCCACTTT.

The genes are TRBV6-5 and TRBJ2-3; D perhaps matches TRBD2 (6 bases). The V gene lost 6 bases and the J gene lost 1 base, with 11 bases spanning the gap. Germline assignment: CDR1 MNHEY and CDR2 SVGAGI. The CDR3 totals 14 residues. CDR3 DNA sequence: TGTGCCAGCAGATATGGAGGGGGCACAGATACGCAGTATTTT. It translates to CASRYGGGTDTQYF.

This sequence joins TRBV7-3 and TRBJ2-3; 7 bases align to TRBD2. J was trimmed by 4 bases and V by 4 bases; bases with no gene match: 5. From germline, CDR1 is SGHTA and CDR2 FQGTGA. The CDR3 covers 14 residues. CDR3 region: CASSSLGRADTQYF. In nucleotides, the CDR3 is TGTGCCAGCAGCTCCCTAGGGAGGGCAGATACGCAGTATTTT.

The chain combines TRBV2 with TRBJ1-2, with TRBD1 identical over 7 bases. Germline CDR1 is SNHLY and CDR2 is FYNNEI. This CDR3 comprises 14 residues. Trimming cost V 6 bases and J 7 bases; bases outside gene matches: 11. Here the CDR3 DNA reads TGTGCCAGCAGAAATGACAGGGCCGCAGGTGGCTACACCTTC. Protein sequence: CASRNDRAAGGYTF.

As DNA, the CDR3 is TGTGCCAGCAGCTTAGGGAGCCTTGGGACAGGGTTCCACGAGCAGTACTTC. This codes for CASSLGSLGTGFHEQYF. This sequence joins TRBV11-3 and TRBJ2-7, with 9 bases lining up with TRBD1. Germline CDR1 and CDR2: SGHNT and YENEEA. J gave up 5 bases and V 1 base, and 12 bases lay outside the gene matches. CDR3 length: 17 amino acids. The full variable domain, in which reference TRBV11-3 and TRBJ2-7 provide the parts outside the CDR3, is EAGVVQSPRYKIIEKKQPVAFWCNPISGHNTLYWYLQNLGQGPELLIRYENEEAVDDSQLPKDRFSAERLKGVDSTLKIQPAELGDSAVYLCASSLGSLGTGFHEQYFGPGTRLTVT.

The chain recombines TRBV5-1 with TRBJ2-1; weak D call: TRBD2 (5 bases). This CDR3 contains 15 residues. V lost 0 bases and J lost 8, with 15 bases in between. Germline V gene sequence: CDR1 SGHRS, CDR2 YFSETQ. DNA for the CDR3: TGCGCCAGCAGCTTGGCCACTTTCAACGGGGATGAGCAGTTCTTC. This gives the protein CASSLATFNGDEQFF.

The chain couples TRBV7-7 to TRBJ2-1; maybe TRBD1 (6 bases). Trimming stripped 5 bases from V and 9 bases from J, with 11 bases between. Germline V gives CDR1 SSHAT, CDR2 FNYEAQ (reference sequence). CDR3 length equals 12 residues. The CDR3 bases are TGTGCCAGCAGCGCACAGGGATCTGAGCAGTTCTTC. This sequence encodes CASSAQGSEQFF.

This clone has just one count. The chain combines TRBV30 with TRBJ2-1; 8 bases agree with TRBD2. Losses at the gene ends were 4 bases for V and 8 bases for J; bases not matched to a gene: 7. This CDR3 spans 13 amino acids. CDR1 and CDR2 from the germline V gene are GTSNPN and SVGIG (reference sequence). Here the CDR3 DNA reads TGTGCCTGGACTCCCCTAGCGGGCGATGAGCAGTTCTTC. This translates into CAWTPLAGDEQFF.

The CDR3 coding sequence is TGTGCCAGTAGTATAGGAAGGGGTAGCAATCAGCCCCAGCATTTT. It translates to CASSIGRGSNQPQHF. This chain links TRBV19 with TRBJ1-5; tentatively, D is TRBD1 (5 bases). Per the germline V gene, CDR1 is LNHDA and CDR2 is SQIVND (reference sequence). Trimming took off 1 base at V and 0 bases at J, with 7 bases between the two ends. This CDR3 contains 15 residues.

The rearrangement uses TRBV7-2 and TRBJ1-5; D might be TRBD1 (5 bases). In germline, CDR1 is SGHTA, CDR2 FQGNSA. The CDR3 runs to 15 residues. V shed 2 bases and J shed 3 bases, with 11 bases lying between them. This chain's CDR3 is CASSLSGFNNQPQHF. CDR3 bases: TGTGCCAGCAGCTTATCAGGGTTTAACAATCAGCCCCAGCATTTT. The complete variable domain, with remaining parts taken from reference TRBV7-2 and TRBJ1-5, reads GAGVSQSPSNKVTEKGKDVELRCDPISGHTALYWYRQSLGQGLEFLIYFQGNSAPDKSGLPSDRFSAERTGGSVSTLTIQRTQQEDSAVYLCASSLSGFNNQPQHFGDGTRLSIL.